The TCR beta chain described here comes from a study of control samples from healthy donors and cancer patients. This table comes from immunoSEQ multiplex PCR, and its TCRdb copy is limited to in-frame clones, with some not included. Found here are some 170,000 clones, over 90% of them singletons; the top ten hold under 1.2%. This CDR3 spans 14 amino acids. Trimming left V 3 bases short and J 1 base short, with 10 bases between. Germline loops: CDR1 LNHDA, CDR2 SQIVND (reference sequence). The chain uses TRBV19 and TRBJ2-7; D is possibly TRBD1 (5 bases). This TCR derives from a woman in her twenties or thirties in good health. Sequenced input: blood. The CDR3 DNA sequence: TGTGCCAGTAGTATCGGACACGGTTCCTACGAGCAGTACTTC. The encoded protein is CASSIGHGSYEQYF.